These 29 T cell receptor beta chains share one sample of origin, sequenced in a study of T cell responses to AZD1222 COVID-19 vaccine. TCRdb's table, derived via immunoSEQ multiplex PCR, lists solely in-frame clones and lacks some. The table lists roughly 120,000 clones, 85% to 90% of them singletons. Source: peripheral blood, taken 28 days after the second AZD1222 dose. These receptors all come from an adult who received the AZD1222 COVID-19 vaccine.

The gene calls are TRBV7-2 and TRBJ2-2, with D tentatively TRBD1 (5 bases). V was cut by 5 bases and J by 2 bases, with 12 bases left in between. The germline V gene encodes CDR1 SGHTA and CDR2 FQGNSA. The CDR3 totals 15 residues. CDR3 loop: CASSTLGANTGELFF. Here the CDR3 DNA reads TGTGCCAGCAGCACCCTAGGGGCTAACACCGGGGAGCTGTTTTTT.

The rearrangement links TRBV11-1 to TRBJ2-5; D might be TRBD1 or TRBD2, each matching 5 bases. Between the trimmed V and J ends, which lost 6 bases and 2 bases, there was a span of 13 bases. The CDR3 totals 14 residues. Germline loops: CDR1 SGHAT, CDR2 FQDESV (reference sequence). The CDR3 loop is CASRTGRGQETQYF. CDR3 coding DNA: TGTGCCAGCAGAACAGGACGGGGACAAGAGACCCAGTACTTC. Using reference TRBV11-1 and TRBJ2-5 for the parts outside the CDR3, the full variable domain is EAEVAQSPRYKITEKSQAVAFWCDPISGHATLYWYRQILGQGPELLVQFQDESVVDDSQLPKDRFSAERLKGVDSTLKIQPAELGDSAMYLCASRTGRGQETQYFGPGTRLLVL.

The sample holds a few counts of this clone. The chain combines TRBV18 with TRBJ1-1; 7 positions agree with TRBD1. In germline, CDR1 is KGHSH, CDR2 LQKENI. J was trimmed by 6 bases and V by 10 bases; bases with no gene match: 14. The CDR3 spans 14 residues. CDR3 amino acids: CATLLRQGAPEAFF. For the CDR3, the DNA is TGTGCCACCCTTCTAAGACAGGGCGCCCCTGAAGCTTTCTTT.

This chain uses TRBV7-6 with TRBJ1-5; D ambiguous. Germline CDR1 is SGHVS and CDR2 is FNYEAQ. The CDR3 runs 15 residues. V was cut by 5 bases and J by 3 bases, with 14 bases left in between. CDR3 protein: CASSAEQGANQPQHF. The DNA for the CDR3 is TGTGCCAGCAGCGCCGAACAAGGAGCCAATCAGCCCCAGCATTTT.

The rearrangement uses TRBV18 and TRBJ2-7, with 8 bases lining up with TRBD1. CDR3 size: 14 residues. CDR1 and CDR2 from the germline V gene are KGHSH and LQKENI. After removal of 2 bases from V and 7 bases from J, the junction contained 7 bases not matched to a gene. The CDR3 DNA reads as TGTGCCAGCTCACCAGGGCAGGGGGCGCGTGAGCAGTACTTC. Translation gives CASSPGQGAREQYF.

The V gene is TRBV19, the J gene TRBJ2-7; tentative D call: TRBD1 (6 bases). This CDR3 has 14 amino acids. CDR1 and CDR2 (germline): LNHDA, SQIVND (reference sequence). Trimming stripped 5 bases from V and 0 bases from J, with 11 bases between. CDR3 nucleotides: TGTGCCAGTAGTGTGGGGGCTGGCTCCTACGAGCAGTACTTC. Its protein product is CASSVGAGSYEQYF. Looking up the rest from reference TRBV19 and TRBJ2-7 gives the full variable domain: DGGITQSPKYLFRKEGQNVTLSCEQNLNHDAMYWYRQDPGQGLRLIYYSQIVNDFQKGDIAEGYSVSREKKESFPLTVTSAQKNPTAFYLCASSVGAGSYEQYFGPGTRLTVT.

The V gene is TRBV13, the J gene TRBJ1-5; 8 bases line up with TRBD1. The germline gives CDR1 PRHDT, CDR2 FYEKMQ (reference sequence). The CDR3 is 15 amino acids. With 5 bases clipped from V and 0 bases from J, the junction kept 3 bases outside the gene matches. The CDR3 protein is CASSRQGFSNQPQHF. The DNA for the CDR3 is TGTGCCAGCAGCAGACAGGGGTTTAGCAATCAGCCCCAGCATTTT.

This chain uses TRBV5-1 with TRBJ2-3; D gene unclear. CDR3 length: 13 residues. Germline CDR1 reads SGHRS; CDR2 reads YFSETQ. Between the trimmed V and J ends, which lost 5 bases and 0 bases, there was a span of 7 bases. This chain's CDR3 is CASREGSTDTQYF. The CDR3 DNA is TGCGCCAGCAGGGAAGGTAGCACAGATACGCAGTATTTT. The full variable domain, with the rest looked up from reference TRBV5-1 and TRBJ2-3, is KAGVTQTPRYLIKTRGQQVTLSCSPISGHRSVSWYQQTPGQGLQFLFEYFSETQRNKGNFPGRFSGRQFSNSRSEMNVSTLELGDSALYLCASREGSTDTQYFGPGTRLTVL.

CDR3 sequence: CASSYDSYSYNSPLHF. The CDR3 DNA is TGTGCCAGCAGCTATGACAGTTACTCCTATAATTCACCCCTCCACTTT. V gene TRBV11-1 combines with J gene TRBJ1-6, with a weak D call TRBD1 (5 bases). There are 16 residues in the CDR3. Per the germline V gene, CDR1 is SGHAT and CDR2 is FQDESV (reference sequence). The V gene lost 4 bases and the J gene lost 0 bases, with 10 bases spanning the gap.

The rearrangement joins TRBV4-1 to TRBJ1-1; 7 nucleotides agree with TRBD1. This CDR3 is built from 15 residues. V lost 0 bases, J lost 4 bases, and 5 bases stayed unmatched. The germline V gene encodes CDR1 MGHRA and CDR2 YSYEKL. The CDR3 protein is CASSQDPDRVTEAFF. DNA of the CDR3: TGCGCCAGCAGCCAAGACCCTGACAGGGTCACTGAAGCTTTCTTT.

The chain employs TRBV5-1 and TRBJ1-2; TRBD1 aligns across 9 bases. The CDR3 extends over 14 amino acids. V was pared by 4 bases and J by 7 bases, with 8 bases of the junction left unmatched. Germline V lookup: CDR1 SGHRS, CDR2 YFSETQ. The CDR3 reads CASSRTGDDPGYTF. CDR3 coding DNA: TGCGCCAGCAGCAGGACAGGGGACGACCCTGGCTACACCTTC.

The CDR3: CASSQDGVSGNTIYF. The CDR3 DNA sequence: TGCGCCAGCAGCCAAGACGGGGTCTCTGGAAACACCATATATTTT. J is TRBJ1-3 and V is TRBV4-1; unclear D gene. The V gene's germline CDR1 is MGHRA and CDR2 YSYEKL. V was clipped by 0 bases and J by 0 bases, with 6 bases between them. The CDR3 runs 15 residues.

The chain uses TRBV7-2 and TRBJ1-2; D is unclear. Germline assignment: CDR1 SGHTA and CDR2 FQGNSA. V lost 1 base and J 4 bases, leaving 13 bases between the germline ends. The CDR3 totals 15 residues. CDR3 sequence: CASSLEQIKIYGYTF. In DNA form, the CDR3 reads TGTGCCAGCAGCTTAGAACAGATCAAAATCTATGGCTACACCTTC.

The rearrangement links TRBV6-2 or TRBV6-3 to TRBJ1-1; the match to TRBD1 covers 9 bases. Trimming cost V 6 bases and J 0 bases; bases outside gene matches: 14. Germline V gene lookup returns CDR1 MNHEY and CDR2 SVGEGT. The CDR3 consists of 18 residues. The CDR3 DNA is TGTGCCAGCAGCCTCTCCCGGGACAGGGTTCTTTTGAACACTGAAGCTTTCTTT. This gives the protein CASSLSRDRVLLNTEAFF.

This sequence joins TRBV7-6 and TRBJ2-5, with D unclear. V lost 3 bases to trimming and J lost 1 base, with 0 bases between them. This CDR3 is built from 11 residues. Germline V CDR1 and CDR2: SGHVS, FNYEAQ. CDR3 sequence reads: CASSFQETQYF. CDR3 bases: TGTGCCAGCAGCTTCCAAGAGACCCAGTACTTC.

This chain joins TRBV7-9 and TRBJ1-2; D gene uncertain. Between the trimmed V and J ends, which lost 1 base and 4 bases, there was a span of 13 bases. This CDR3 is 15 amino acids long. CDR1 and CDR2 from the germline V gene are SEHNR and FQNEAQ (reference sequence). The CDR3 is CASSLEGGDFYGYTF. Here the CDR3 DNA reads TGTGCCAGCAGCTTAGAGGGCGGAGACTTCTATGGCTACACCTTC.

The rearrangement links TRBV11-2 to TRBJ1-6; 10 bases align to TRBD1. Germline V gives CDR1 SGHAT, CDR2 FQNNGV. The CDR3 is made up of 15 amino acids. The V gene end was trimmed by 4 bases and the J gene end by 10 bases; junction bases not matched to a gene: 7. In DNA form, the CDR3 reads TGTGCCAGCAGCTCTAGGACAGGGGGAAGGTCACCCCTCCACTTT. It translates to CASSSRTGGRSPLHF.

The chain combines TRBV10-3 with TRBJ1-5, with D uncertain. CDR1 is ENHRY, CDR2 SYGVKD, per germline. Trimming removed 2 bases at V and 4 bases at J, with 12 bases between. CDR3 length: 15 residues. In DNA form, the CDR3 reads TGTGCCATCAGTGAGAGAGTTTCGGATAATCAGCCCCAGCATTTT. Its translation: CAISERVSDNQPQHF.

This clone was seen only a few times. The genes are TRBV11-3 and TRBJ2-3; 9 bases are shared with TRBD2. Trimming cost V 0 bases and J 2 bases; bases outside gene matches: 6. Germline assignment: CDR1 SGHNT and CDR2 YENEEA. This CDR3 is 17 amino acids long. The CDR3 sequence: CASSLDSTSGNTDTQYF. The CDR3, as DNA: TGTGCCAGCAGCTTAGATTCGACTAGCGGAAACACAGATACGCAGTATTTT.

This clone showed up just a few times. V gene TRBV11-2 combines with J gene TRBJ1-1, with D uncertain. Germline CDR1 and CDR2: SGHAT and FQNNGV. Deletions cut 0 bases from V and 0 bases from J, with 2 bases between. The CDR3 totals 13 residues. The CDR3 DNA reads as TGTGCCAGCAGCTTAGAAGTGAACACTGAAGCTTTCTTT. Its protein product is CASSLEVNTEAFF.

The chain is built from TRBV5-1 and TRBJ2-1; TRBD1 matches 10 bases. Germline V lookup: CDR1 SGHRS, CDR2 YFSETQ. The CDR3 runs 17 residues. V was pared by 0 bases and J by 5 bases, with 8 bases of the junction left unmatched. In nucleotides, the CDR3 is TGCGCCAGCAGCTTGGTCCGAGGGACAGGGGTGGACAATGAGCAGTTCTTC. This encodes CASSLVRGTGVDNEQFF. The whole variable domain, filled in from reference TRBV5-1 and TRBJ2-1, reads KAGVTQTPRYLIKTRGQQVTLSCSPISGHRSVSWYQQTPGQGLQFLFEYFSETQRNKGNFPGRFSGRQFSNSRSEMNVSTLELGDSALYLCASSLVRGTGVDNEQFFGPGTRLTVL.

This clone was seen only a few times. CDR3 coding DNA: TGTGCCAGCAGCCCCGGAGGGGAGGGAAACACCATATATTTT. Translating gives CASSPGGEGNTIYF. This sequence joins TRBV28 and TRBJ1-3; D is perhaps TRBD1 (5 bases). CDR3 size: 14 residues. V was cut by 6 bases and J by 4 bases, with 13 bases left in between. The V gene's germline CDR1 is MDHEN and CDR2 SYDVKM.

The V gene is TRBV21-1, the J gene TRBJ2-4; TRBD1, the table's D call, was not compared with the DNA. TRBV21-1 is termed a pseudogene. CDR3 size: 16 residues. The CDR3 protein is CASSKGGRGGKNIQYF. CDR3 nucleotides: TGTGCCAGCAGCAAAGGGGGGAGAGGGGGCAAAAACATTCAGTACTTC.

This clone was seen ten or more times. The chain combines TRBV10-1 with TRBJ2-7; D uncertain. V lost 5 bases and J lost 2, with 10 bases in between. Germline V gives CDR1 WNHNN, CDR2 SYGVQD (reference sequence). This CDR3 has 13 residues. In DNA, the CDR3 is TGCGCCAGCAGTCCCGGGCCCGCCTACGAGCAGTACTTC. Residues: CASSPGPAYEQYF.

The rearrangement uses TRBV5-1 and TRBJ2-2, with 13 bases fitting TRBD2. V shed 3 bases, J shed 4 bases, and the junction held 6 bases outside the gene matches. Germline CDR1 SGHRS, CDR2 YFSETQ. CDR3 length: 17 amino acids. CDR3 nucleotides: TGCGCCAGCAGCTCAACTAGCGGGGGGGGACCCACCGGGGAGCTGTTTTTT. Translation: CASSSTSGGGPTGELFF.

V gene TRBV7-9 combines with J gene TRBJ2-3, with 7 bases that match TRBD2. With V trimmed by 6 bases and J by 1 base, 10 bases remained unmatched. This CDR3 has 16 residues. Looked up from germline, CDR1 is SEHNR and CDR2 is FQNEAQ (reference sequence). The CDR3 sequence: CASRIWGAGRTDTQYF. The CDR3 nucleotides read TGTGCCAGCAGAATATGGGGAGCGGGACGCACAGATACGCAGTATTTT.

The gene calls are TRBV28 and TRBJ1-1, with D unclear. From germline, CDR1 is MDHEN and CDR2 SYDVKM. Trimming removed 3 bases from V and 0 bases from J, with 14 bases in between. The CDR3 has 16 amino acids. CDR3 residues: CASSLASSRMNTEAFF. In DNA form, the CDR3 reads TGTGCCAGCAGTTTGGCGAGTTCACGGATGAACACTGAAGCTTTCTTT.

This chain connects TRBV9 to TRBJ2-7; D is perhaps TRBD1 (6 bases). CDR3 length: 15 residues. Germline V CDR1 and CDR2: SGDLS, YYNGEE. V was clipped by 1 base and J by 6 bases, with 17 bases between them. Written as DNA, the CDR3 is TGTGCCAGCAGCGTAAATACCGGGACATACGCCGAGCAGTACTTC. Amino acid sequence: CASSVNTGTYAEQYF.

The chain uses TRBV5-1 and TRBJ1-6; weak D call: TRBD1 (6 bases). This CDR3 spans 13 amino acids. CDR1 is SGHRS, CDR2 YFSETQ, per germline. The germline V and J ends were trimmed by 4 bases and 7 bases, with 9 bases remaining between them. DNA of the CDR3: TGCGCCAGCAGCGGGGGCTGGAATTCACCCCTCCACTTT. It codes for CASSGGWNSPLHF.